Given below is one T cell receptor beta chain in context. Its target is not known. Uncontrolled infection, other autoimmune disease, pregnancy or lactation barred patients from enrollment. Diagnoses were made from clinical symptoms, serum measures (thyroxine and TRAb), thyroid ultrasound and orbital computed tomography. Amplification yielded TCR beta CDR3 regions, with RNA transcripts as the source. Using the HTBI primer set, a first-round RT-PCR was run on the TCR CDR3. TCRdb re-analysed the multiplex PCR reads in MiXCR, keeping a single row per CDR3 protein. This sample has roughly 500,000 distinct CDR3 sequences, with about 20% found just once. The CDR3 has 15 amino acids. The germline V gene encodes CDR1 SGHKS and CDR2 YYEKEE (reference sequence). V dropped 3 bases and J dropped 1; count of bases not matched to a gene: 6. These data originate in a study of T cells in Graves' hyperthyroidism and ophthalmopathy. Study overall: At initial diagnosis, before any treatment had begun, peripheral blood was obtained.

Study-level results: Ophthalmopathy and stable hyperthyroidism were separated by a 13 V-J model.

The TCR originated in a woman in her sixties or seventies with Graves' ophthalmopathy. V usage is TRBV5-5 and J usage is TRBJ2-7; 8 bases align to TRBD1. The source material was blood. CDR3 coding DNA: TGTGCCAGCAGCTGGCGAGACAGGGGATCCTACGAGCAGTACTTC. Encoded protein: CASSWRDRGSYEQYF.